This passage covers 11 T cell receptor beta chains from one sample sequenced in a study of T cell repertoires in cytomegalovirus infection. TCRdb reprocessed the reads with MiXCR, giving one entry per CDR3 protein. The table lists hundreds of thousands of distinct CDR3 sequences, about 17% of them singletons, with 12% in the top ten. The specimen was PBMCs. Source of these receptors: a human donor in good health (CMV status not recorded). Some clones in this sample may be carry-over from other donors' samples.

This clonotype was recorded a few times. This chain joins TRBV27 and TRBJ2-2; D not certain. Trimming pared 5 bases from V and 4 bases from J, leaving 8 bases between. Germline V lookup: CDR1 MNHEY, CDR2 SMNVEV (reference sequence). CDR3 length: 13 residues. The CDR3 protein is CASSPYITGELFF. In nucleotides, the CDR3 is TGTGCCAGCAGTCCATACATCACCGGGGAGCTGTTTTTT.

The table lists this clonotype with a few counts. CDR3 protein: CASLGGYNQPQHF. In DNA, the CDR3 is TGTGCCTCTCTGGGGGGGTACAATCAGCCCCAGCATTTT. The chain combines TRBV2 with TRBJ1-5, with D possibly being TRBD1 (5 bases). Germline assignment: CDR1 SNHLY and CDR2 FYNNEI. The CDR3 loop spans 13 amino acids. Trimming removed 11 bases at V and 3 bases at J, with 14 bases between.

This clonotype showed up many times. This rearrangement joins TRBV7-9 to TRBJ2-1; D might be TRBD1 (5 bases). CDR3 length: 17 residues. The germline V gene has CDR1 SEHNR and CDR2 FQNEAQ (reference sequence). Trimming removed 0 bases from V and 5 bases from J, with 17 bases in between. CDR3 coding DNA: TGTGCCAGCAGCTTAGCAACGACAGCAGGCACGGACAATGAGCAGTTCTTC. It specifies CASSLATTAGTDNEQFF.

This rearrangement joins TRBV20-1 to TRBJ1-3; D not certain. CDR1 is DFQATT and CDR2 is SNEGSKA in the germline V gene (reference sequence). The CDR3 sequence is 14 residues long. V dropped 1 base and J dropped 2 bases, with 9 bases sitting between them. As DNA, the CDR3 is TGCAGTGCTAGAGGGGGAGGCACTGGAAACACCATATATTTT. This sequence encodes CSARGGGTGNTIYF.

This clonotype has a count of ten or more. The chain employs TRBV7-8 and TRBJ1-5; no reliable D call. V was pared by 6 bases and J by 3 bases, with 15 bases between. Germline CDR1 reads SGHVS; CDR2 reads FQNEAQ. The CDR3 spans 15 residues. The CDR3 spells CASRISEEFNQPQHF. CDR3 in DNA: TGTGCCAGCAGGATTTCTGAGGAATTCAATCAGCCCCAGCATTTT.

J is TRBJ2-5 and V is TRBV27; perhaps D is TRBD1 or TRBD2 (5 bases each). The CDR3 has 15 amino acids. Trimming removed 5 bases from V and 1 base from J, with 14 bases in between. Germline V gene data show CDR1 as MNHEY and CDR2 as SMNVEV (reference sequence). CDR3 sequence: CASSPSWGIQETQYF. CDR3 coding DNA: TGTGCCAGCAGTCCCTCATGGGGGATCCAAGAGACCCAGTACTTC.

This clonotype was recorded many times. V and J are TRBV7-9 and TRBJ1-6, with 7 bases aligning to TRBD1. V dropped 1 base and J dropped 11; count of bases not matched to a gene: 14. The V gene's germline CDR1 is SEHNR and CDR2 FQNEAQ (reference sequence). CDR3 length: 17 residues. For the CDR3, the DNA is TGTGCCAGCAGCTTAGTCGAGACTGGACAGGCCTACGCACCCCTCCACTTT. Translating gives CASSLVETGQAYAPLHF.

This clonotype was seen ten or more times. The V and J genes are TRBV25-1 and TRBJ2-2; 12 bases match TRBD1. This CDR3 is 16 amino acids long. Germline V gene sequence: CDR1 MGHDK, CDR2 SYGVNS. V gave up 3 bases and J gave up 3 bases; unmatched junction bases: 2. The CDR3 spells CASSDGTGGYTGELFF. As DNA, the CDR3 is TGTGCCAGCAGTGACGGGACAGGGGGCTACACCGGGGAGCTGTTTTTT.

The genes are TRBV3-1 and TRBJ2-1, with TRBD2 identical over 8 bases. Losses at the gene ends were 1 base for V and 6 bases for J; bases not matched to a gene: 8. This CDR3 contains 16 residues. The germline CDR1 and CDR2 sequences are LGHDT and YNNKEL (reference sequence). The CDR3 DNA follows: TGTGCCAGCAGCCAAGTTTTCGGGGGGGGGAGCAATGAGCAGTTCTTC. This translates into CASSQVFGGGSNEQFF.

The V gene is TRBV5-1, the J gene TRBJ2-2; D gene uncertain. In germline, CDR1 is SGHRS, CDR2 YFSETQ. V lost 4 bases to trimming and J lost 3 bases, with 7 bases between them. This CDR3 is 13 amino acids long. The CDR3 DNA reads TGCGCCAGCAGCCAACATGACACCGGGGAGCTGTTTTTT. The encoded protein is CASSQHDTGELFF.

This clonotype has ten or more counts. The rearrangement joins TRBV12-3 or TRBV12-4 to TRBJ1-1; a weak D match, TRBD1 (6 bases). The V and J ends lost 4 bases and 10 bases respectively, with 19 bases between them. The CDR3 runs to 14 residues. The CDR3 nucleotides read TGTGCCAGCAGTTCGAACCACCTGGACAGCAGAGCTTTCTTT. Protein sequence: CASSSNHLDSRAFF.